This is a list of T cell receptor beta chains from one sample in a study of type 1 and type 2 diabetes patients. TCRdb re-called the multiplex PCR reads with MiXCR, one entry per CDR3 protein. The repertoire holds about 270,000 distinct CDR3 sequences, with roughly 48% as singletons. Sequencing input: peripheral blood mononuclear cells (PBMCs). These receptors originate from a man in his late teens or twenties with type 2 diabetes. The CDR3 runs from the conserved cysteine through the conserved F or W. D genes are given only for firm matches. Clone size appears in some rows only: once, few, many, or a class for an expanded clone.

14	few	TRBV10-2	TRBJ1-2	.	TGCGCCAGCAGTGAGGTCTACAGTTGGGGTGGCTACACCTTC	CASSEVYSWGGYTF
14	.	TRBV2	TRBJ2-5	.	TGTGCCAGCAACCGGGACCTCACGAGGGAGACCCAGTACTTC	CASNRDLTRETQYF
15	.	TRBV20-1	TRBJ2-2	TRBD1	TGCAGTGCGCAGAACCGGGACAGGAGACCCGGGGAGCTGTTTTTT	CSAQNRDRRPGELFF
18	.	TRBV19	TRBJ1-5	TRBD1	TGTGCCAGTAGTACAGGGGGACGGGACCGCTATAGCAATCAGCCCCAGCATTTT	CASSTGGRDRYSNQPQHF
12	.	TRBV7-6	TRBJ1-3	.	TGTGCCAGCAGCTTAGCCGGAGACACCATATATTTT	CASSLAGDTIYF
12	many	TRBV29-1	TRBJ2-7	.	TGCAGCGTTGTGCTAGGCGCCTACGAGCAGTACTTC	CSVVLGAYEQYF
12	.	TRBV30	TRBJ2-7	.	TGTGCCTGGATGGCCCCGAGCTACGAGCAGTACTTC	CAWMAPSYEQYF
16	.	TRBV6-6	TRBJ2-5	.	TGTGCCAGCAGTTACCGCCCCCGGGGATTCCAAGAGACCCAGTACTTC	CASSYRPRGFQETQYF
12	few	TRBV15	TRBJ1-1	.	TGTGCCACCAGCAGAGACAGCCTTGGAGCTTTCTTT	CATSRDSLGAFF
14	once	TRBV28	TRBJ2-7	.	TGTGCCAGCAGTCGATACCTGAAGACCTACGAGCAGTACTTC	CASSRYLKTYEQYF
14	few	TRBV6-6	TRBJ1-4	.	TGTGCCAGCAGTCCGCATGCAACTAATGAAAAACTGTTTTTT	CASSPHATNEKLFF
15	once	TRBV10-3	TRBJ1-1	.	TGTGCCATCACCCTAGGCGGGGGAGAGAACACTGAAGCTTTCTTT	CAITLGGGENTEAFF
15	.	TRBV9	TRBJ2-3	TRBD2	TGTGCCAGCAGCCAACTAGCGGGGGACACAGATACGCAGTATTTT	CASSQLAGDTDTQYF
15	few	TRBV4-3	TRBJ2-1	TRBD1	TGCGCCAGCAGCCATCCTCGGACAGGGGGCAATGAGCAGTTCTTC	CASSHPRTGGNEQFF
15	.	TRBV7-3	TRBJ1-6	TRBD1	TGTGCCAGCAGCCCCCGACAGGGGCCTAATTCACCCCTCCACTTT	CASSPRQGPNSPLHF
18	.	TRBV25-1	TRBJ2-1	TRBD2	TGTGCCAGCAGTGGGCCGACTAGCGGGAGGGCCGGGGACGATGAGCAGTTCTTC	CASSGPTSGRAGDDEQFF
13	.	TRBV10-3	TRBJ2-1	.	TGTGCCATCATCAATCCAGGGGCTTATGAGCAGTTCTTC	CAIINPGAYEQFF
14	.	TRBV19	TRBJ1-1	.	TGTGCCAGTAGTATCCGCCGGGGGAACACTGAAGCTTTCTTT	CASSIRRGNTEAFF
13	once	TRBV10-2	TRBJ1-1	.	TGTGCCACCAGTGAAGACGGAAGTAGCGAAGCTTTCTTT	CATSEDGSSEAFF
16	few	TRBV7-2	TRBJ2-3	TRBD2	TGTGCCAGCAGCTCGGGACTAGCGGGGATGGCAGATACGCAGTATTTT	CASSSGLAGMADTQYF
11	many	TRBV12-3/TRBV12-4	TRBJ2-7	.	TGTGCCAGCAGTTTAGATGGCGAGCAGTACTTC	CASSLDGEQYF
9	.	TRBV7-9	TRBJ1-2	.	TGTGCCAGCACCGTAGCGGGAACCTTC	CASTVAGTF
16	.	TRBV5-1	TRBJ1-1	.	TGCGCCAGCAGACCTTCCGGGACAACCCAGAGCACTGAAGCTTTCTTT	CASRPSGTTQSTEAFF
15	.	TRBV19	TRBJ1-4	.	TGTGCCAGTAGTCCGGGAGAATCAACTAATGAAAAACTGTTTTTT	CASSPGESTNEKLFF
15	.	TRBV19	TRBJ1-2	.	TGTGCCAGTAGCCCGTTTAAGGATGGTAACTATGGCTACACCTTC	CASSPFKDGNYGYTF
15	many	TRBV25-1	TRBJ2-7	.	TGTGCCAGCAGTGAATTGGGGGGGGGCGGCTACGAGCAGTACTTC	CASSELGGGGYEQYF
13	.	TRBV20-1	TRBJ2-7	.	TGCAGTGCTCGGGGGACGGTGTCAAACGAGCAGTACTTC	CSARGTVSNEQYF
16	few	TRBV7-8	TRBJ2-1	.	TGTGCCAGCAGCTTAGCCGGAAGGTACTCCTACAATGAGCAGTTCTTC	CASSLAGRYSYNEQFF
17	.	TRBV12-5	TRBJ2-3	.	TGTGCTAGTGGTTTGCGTAGGAAACTGGATGACACAGATACGCAGTATTTT	CASGLRRKLDDTDTQYF
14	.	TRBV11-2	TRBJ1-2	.	TGTGCCAGCAGACAGGCAGGGCAAGGGTATGGCTACACCTTC	CASRQAGQGYGYTF
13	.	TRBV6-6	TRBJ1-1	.	TGTGCCGGCAGTTACTACCCGACAGGAGAAGCTTTCTTT	CAGSYYPTGEAFF
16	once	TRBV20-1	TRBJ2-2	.	TGCAGTGCTAGAGAGAGAGGGAAAGGGGGGCACGGGGAGCTGTTTTTT	CSARERGKGGHGELFF
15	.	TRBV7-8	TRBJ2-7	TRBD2	TGTGCCAGCAGCTCTAGCGGGAGGGCTAGGTACGAGCAGTACTTC	CASSSSGRARYEQYF
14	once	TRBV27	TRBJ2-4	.	TGTGCCAGCACCTCCCCCGGACACACAAACATTCAGTACTTC	CASTSPGHTNIQYF
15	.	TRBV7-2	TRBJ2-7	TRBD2	TGTGCCAGCAGCATTAGCGGGGGGGCCGTATACGAGCAGTACTTC	CASSISGGAVYEQYF
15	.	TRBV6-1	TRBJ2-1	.	TGTGCCAGCAGTGAATGGGCTGGGGATGGGAATGAGCAGTTCTTC	CASSEWAGDGNEQFF
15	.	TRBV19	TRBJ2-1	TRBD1	TGTGCCAGTAGTGACCCGACAGGGATAGTAAATGAGCAGTTCTTC	CASSDPTGIVNEQFF
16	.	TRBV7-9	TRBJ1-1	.	TGTGCCAGCAGCCTCCTACAGATCAGGGGTGGCACTGAAGCTTTCTTT	CASSLLQIRGGTEAFF
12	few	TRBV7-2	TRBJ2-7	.	TGTGCCAGCAGCTTAGACCTCTACGAGCAGTACTTC	CASSLDLYEQYF
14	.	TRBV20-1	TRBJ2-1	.	TGCAGTGCTAGAGGAGCGAAGGAGAACAATGAGCAGTTCTTC	CSARGAKENNEQFF
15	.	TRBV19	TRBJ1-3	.	TGTGCCAGTAGTGATCGACTGTCCTTTGGAAACACCATATATTTT	CASSDRLSFGNTIYF
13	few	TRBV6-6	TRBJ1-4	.	TGTGCCAGCAGTTACGGAACTGTTGAGAAACTGTTTTTT	CASSYGTVEKLFF
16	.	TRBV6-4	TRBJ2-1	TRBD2	TGTGCCAGCAGTGACTCCGGGCTAGCGGGAAACTATGAGCAGTTCTTC	CASSDSGLAGNYEQFF
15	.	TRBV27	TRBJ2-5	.	TGTGCCAGCAGTTTATCTGGGACAATACAAGAGACCCAGTACTTC	CASSLSGTIQETQYF
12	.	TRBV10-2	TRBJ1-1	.	TGCGCCAGCAGAACAGGGTACACTGAAGCTTTCTTT	CASRTGYTEAFF
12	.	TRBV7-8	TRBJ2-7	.	TGTGCCAGCAGTTACTCTGGGCGCGAGCAGTACTTC	CASSYSGREQYF
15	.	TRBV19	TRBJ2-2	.	TGTGCCAGTAGTGTAACCGGGGCCCCCACCGGGGAGCTGTTTTTT	CASSVTGAPTGELFF
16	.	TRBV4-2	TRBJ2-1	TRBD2	TGTGCCAGCAGCCAACGAGGACTAGCGGGGTCGGATGAGCAGTTCTTC	CASSQRGLAGSDEQFF
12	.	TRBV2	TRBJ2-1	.	TGTGCCAGCAGGGGTCGGACCAATGAGCAGTTCTTC	CASRGRTNEQFF
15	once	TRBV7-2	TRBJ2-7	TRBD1	TGTGCCAGCAGCCCCCCGGGACAGGGTCCCTACGAGCAGTACTTC	CASSPPGQGPYEQYF
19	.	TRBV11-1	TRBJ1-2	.	TGTGCCAGCAGCACCCAAAGGCAGTTGACAGCCTCCAACCCTATCGGCTACACCTTC	CASSTQRQLTASNPIGYTF
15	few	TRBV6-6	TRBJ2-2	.	TGTGCCAGCAGTTACGGGGTGGAGAACACCGGGGAGCTGTTTTTT	CASSYGVENTGELFF
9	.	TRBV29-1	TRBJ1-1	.	TGCAGCGGAGGGTCAGAAGCTTTCTTT	CSGGSEAFF
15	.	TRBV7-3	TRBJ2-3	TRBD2	TGTGCCAGCAGCTCGACGGGACTAATCACAGATACGCAGTATTTT	CASSSTGLITDTQYF
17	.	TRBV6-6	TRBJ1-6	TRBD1	TGTGCCAGCAGTGAAGCGCTGGGGACAGGGGGGAAGTCACCCCTCCACTTT	CASSEALGTGGKSPLHF
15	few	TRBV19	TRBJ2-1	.	TGTGCCAGTACCTATGGGACTGGAGGATACAATGAGCAGTTCTTC	CASTYGTGGYNEQFF
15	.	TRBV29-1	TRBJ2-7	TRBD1	TGCAGCGTTGTATCTTGGGGACAGGGGGCCGGCGAGCAGTACTTC	CSVVSWGQGAGEQYF
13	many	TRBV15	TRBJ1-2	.	TGTGCCACCAGCACAGGGGAAGCGTATGGCTACACCTTC	CATSTGEAYGYTF
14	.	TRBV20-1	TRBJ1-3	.	TGCAGTGCTCCCGGGACCGGGGAAGGAAACACCATATATTTT	CSAPGTGEGNTIYF
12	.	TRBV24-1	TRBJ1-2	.	TGTGCCACCAGTGATTTTAGTTCCGGCTACACCTTC	CATSDFSSGYTF